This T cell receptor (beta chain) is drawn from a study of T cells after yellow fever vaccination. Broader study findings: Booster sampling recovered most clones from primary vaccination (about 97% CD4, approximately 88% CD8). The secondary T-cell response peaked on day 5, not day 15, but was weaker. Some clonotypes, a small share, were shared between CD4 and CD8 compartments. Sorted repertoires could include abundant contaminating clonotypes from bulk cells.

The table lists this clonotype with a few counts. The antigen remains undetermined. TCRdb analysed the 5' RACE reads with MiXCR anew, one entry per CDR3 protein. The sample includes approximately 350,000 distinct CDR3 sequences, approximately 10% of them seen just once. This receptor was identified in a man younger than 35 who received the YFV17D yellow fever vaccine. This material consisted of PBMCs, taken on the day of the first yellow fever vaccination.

This chain's CDR3 is CASNRAGEKLFF. The CDR3 bases are TGTGCCAGCAACAGGGCTGGAGAAAAACTGTTTTTT. The J gene is TRBJ1-4, the V gene TRBV6-5; maybe TRBD1 (6 bases). The CDR3 is 12 residues long. Germline V gene sequence: CDR1 MNHEY, CDR2 SVGAGI. V lost 7 bases to trimming and J lost 8 bases, with 11 bases between them.